The next 19 T cell receptor beta chains were all read from a single sample in a study of blood T cell repertoires in COVID-19. Profiling relied on immunoSEQ multiplex PCR, and the TCRdb table lists in-frame clones only, not all of them. Of some 200,000 clones in the sample, around 83% were seen once. The sample was peripheral blood. The receptors stem from a woman aged 40 to 50 with acute or convalescent COVID-19.

This clone was detected only once. The chain combines TRBV12-3 or TRBV12-4 with TRBJ1-5, with 9 positions matching TRBD1. With 6 bases clipped from V and 9 bases from J, the junction kept 6 bases outside the gene matches. This CDR3 spans 13 amino acids. Here the CDR3 DNA reads TGTGCCAGCAGCCCACAGGGGGCAACGCCCCAGCATTTT. It translates to CASSPQGATPQHF.

This clone appeared a single time. V usage is TRBV9 and J usage is TRBJ1-1, with D possibly being TRBD1 (5 bases). Trimming removed 0 bases at V and 0 bases at J, with 9 bases between. Per the germline V gene, CDR1 is SGDLS and CDR2 is YYNGEE. The CDR3 runs to 15 residues. CDR3 sequence reads: CASSVGGGLNTEAFF. The CDR3 bases are TGTGCCAGCAGCGTAGGGGGCGGCTTGAACACTGAAGCTTTCTTT.

The rearrangement joins TRBV7-2 to TRBJ2-7, with 10 bases identical to TRBD2. The CDR3 has 16 residues. Losses at the gene ends were 1 base for V and 6 bases for J; bases not matched to a gene: 9. Germline V gives CDR1 SGHTA, CDR2 FQGNSA. The chain's CDR3 is CASSLVSGGFSGEQYF. CDR3 nucleotides: TGTGCCAGCAGCTTAGTTAGCGGGGGGTTTTCAGGCGAGCAGTACTTC.

The gene calls are TRBV28 and TRBJ2-1; 8 bases map to TRBD2. Unmatched junction bases numbered 10, after V lost 3 bases and J lost 6 bases. In germline, CDR1 is MDHEN, CDR2 SYDVKM. The CDR3 length is 16 residues. CDR3 amino acids: CASSFPSGGPLNEQFF. The CDR3 DNA is TGTGCCAGCAGTTTCCCGTCGGGAGGGCCTCTCAATGAGCAGTTCTTC. Supplemented by reference TRBV28 and TRBJ2-1, the full variable domain reads DVKVTQSSRYLVKRTGEKVFLECVQDMDHENMFWYRQDPGLGLRLIYFSYDVKMKEKGDIPEGYSVSREKKERFSLILESASTNQTSMYLCASSFPSGGPLNEQFFGPGTRLTVL.

This clone was found a few times. J is TRBJ1-6 and V is TRBV30; 10 positions agree with TRBD1. CDR1 is GTSNPN, CDR2 SVGIG, per germline (reference sequence). The V gene end was trimmed by 0 bases and the J gene end by 8 bases; junction bases not matched to a gene: 16. This CDR3 is 19 amino acids long. Here the CDR3 reads CAWSVRGQGISGLYSPLHF. The CDR3 DNA follows: TGTGCCTGGAGTGTACGGGGACAGGGGATATCGGGGTTATATTCACCCCTCCACTTT. Looking up the rest from reference TRBV30 and TRBJ1-6 gives the full variable domain: SQTIHQWPATLVQPVGSPLSLECTVEGTSNPNLYWYRQAAGRGLQLLFYSVGIGQISSEVPQNLSASRPQDRQFILSSKKLLLSDSGFYLCAWSVRGQGISGLYSPLHFGNGTRLTVT.

The V gene is TRBV5-1, the J gene TRBJ2-2; D ambiguous. CDR1 SGHRS and CDR2 YFSETQ come from the germline V gene. Trimming shortened V by 5 bases and J by 0 bases, and 5 bases separated the two germline ends. This CDR3 region has 13 residues. The CDR3: CASRPANTGELFF. The CDR3 DNA sequence: TGCGCCAGCAGGCCAGCGAACACCGGGGAGCTGTTTTTT.

With regard to this clone: Germline is not matched at one junction end, which may reflect a read error. V is TRBV7-9 and J is TRBJ1-1; no firm D call. Germline V CDR1 and CDR2: SEHNR, FQNEAQ (reference sequence). This CDR3 contains 14 residues. CDR3 region: CASSRSDGNAEAFF. The CDR3, as DNA: TGTGCCAGCAGCCGATCGGACGGGAACGCTGAAGCTTTCTTT.

The V and J genes are TRBV2 and TRBJ1-4; possible D gene TRBD1, 6 bases. Germline V lookup: CDR1 SNHLY, CDR2 FYNNEI. CDR3 size: 13 residues. V lost 8 bases, J lost 7 bases, and 14 bases lay in between. CDR3 in DNA: TGTGCCAGCGCTACAGGGAGCGGTGAAAAACTGTTTTTT. Residues: CASATGSGEKLFF.

The rearrangement uses TRBV10-2 and TRBJ2-2, with 10 bases identical to TRBD2. The CDR3 has 16 residues. Trimming at V came to 0 bases and at J to 6 bases, leaving 4 bases not matched to a gene. Per germline, CDR1 WSHSY and CDR2 SAAADI. DNA for the CDR3: TGCGCCAGCAGTGAGTCGAAAGCGGGAGGGCCCGGGGAGCTGTTTTTT. The encoded protein is CASSESKAGGPGELFF.

The rearrangement links TRBV10-3 to TRBJ2-3; 8 positions match TRBD2. The CDR3 sequence is 16 residues long. The V segment lost 1 base and the J segment 1 base; nucleotides outside the gene matches: 4. Per the germline V gene, CDR1 is ENHRY and CDR2 is SYGVKD. The CDR3 sequence: CAISEWSGSGTDTQYF. CDR3 nucleotide sequence: TGTGCCATCAGTGAGTGGAGCGGGAGTGGCACAGATACGCAGTATTTT.

The chain employs TRBV11-2 and TRBJ2-3, with a possible D match to TRBD2 (7 bases). CDR1 and CDR2 from the germline V gene are SGHAT and FQNNGV. The CDR3 has 15 amino acids. The V gene lost 1 base and the J gene lost 8 bases, with 16 bases spanning the gap. CDR3 residues: CASSLAGGPTGTQYF. As DNA, the CDR3 is TGTGCCAGCAGCTTAGCGGGGGGCCCAACGGGTACGCAGTATTTT.

The rearrangement uses TRBV6-5 and TRBJ2-7, with 12 bases identical to TRBD2. Germline assignment: CDR1 MNHEY and CDR2 SVGAGI. The V segment lost 6 bases and the J segment 7 bases; nucleotides outside the gene matches: 10. This CDR3 has 15 amino acids. CDR3: CASSGLAGTDREQYF. As DNA, the CDR3 is TGTGCCAGCAGCGGACTAGCGGGAACCGACAGGGAGCAGTACTTC.

V usage is TRBV28 and J usage is TRBJ1-2; D not resolved. The CDR3 contains 11 residues. The germline V gene has CDR1 MDHEN and CDR2 SYDVKM. V gave up 6 bases and J gave up 6 bases, with 8 bases separating them. CDR3 protein: CASRGSNGYTF. DNA for the CDR3: TGTGCCAGCAGGGGTAGCAATGGCTACACCTTC.

This chain links TRBV11-3 with TRBJ2-5; 9 bases match TRBD1. From germline, CDR1 is SGHNT and CDR2 YENEEA. The trim removed 4 bases at V and 3 bases at J, leaving 6 bases unmatched. The CDR3 has 15 residues. DNA for the CDR3: TGTGCCAGCAGCTCGGAGTGGGACAGGGAAGAGACCCAGTACTTC. It is translated as CASSSEWDREETQYF.

This clone was observed many times. This chain links TRBV5-1 with TRBJ1-2; the match to TRBD1 covers 11 bases. Germline V gene lookup returns CDR1 SGHRS and CDR2 YFSETQ. The CDR3 is 13 amino acids. V shed 5 bases and J 7 bases; nucleotides not matched to a gene: 4. CDR3 protein: CASSRDRGSGYTF. CDR3 nucleotide sequence: TGCGCCAGCAGTCGGGACAGGGGGTCTGGCTACACCTTC. The full variable domain, in which reference TRBV5-1 and TRBJ1-2 provide the parts outside the CDR3, is KAGVTQTPRYLIKTRGQQVTLSCSPISGHRSVSWYQQTPGQGLQFLFEYFSETQRNKGNFPGRFSGRQFSNSRSEMNVSTLELGDSALYLCASSRDRGSGYTFGSGTRLTVV.

The chain carries TRBV2 and TRBJ1-5; no definite D call. Germline V gives CDR1 SNHLY, CDR2 FYNNEI. CDR3 length equals 14 residues. V was pared by 2 bases and J by 0 bases, with 5 bases between. The CDR3 protein is CASSESVSNQPQHF. The CDR3 DNA reads as TGTGCCAGCAGTGAATCCGTTAGCAATCAGCCCCAGCATTTT.

This rearrangement joins TRBV21-1 to TRBJ1-2. TRBV21-1 is recorded as a pseudogene. CDR3 size: 11 residues. This CDR3 reads CEGLENYGYTF. The CDR3 coding sequence is TGTGAGGGACTGGAGAACTATGGCTACACCTTC.

CDR3 bases: TGCGCCAGCAGCTGGCGGGGGGGGGATGAAAAACTGTTTTTT. It is translated as CASSWRGGDEKLFF. The rearrangement joins TRBV5-1 to TRBJ1-4, with a tentative D call TRBD1 (5 bases). V dropped 3 bases and J dropped 6 bases, with 12 bases sitting between them. This CDR3 region has 14 residues. Germline V gives CDR1 SGHRS, CDR2 YFSETQ.

V gene TRBV27 combines with J gene TRBJ2-1, with D maybe TRBD1 (5 bases). The CDR3 is 11 residues long. V gave up 4 bases and J gave up 13 bases, with 11 bases separating them. Germline loops: CDR1 MNHEY, CDR2 SMNVEV (reference sequence). The CDR3 here is CASSWGQLQFF. The CDR3 DNA reads as TGTGCCAGCAGTTGGGGCCAGCTTCAGTTCTTC.